The 30 T cell receptor beta chains given below trace back to one sample, sequenced in a study of cytomegalovirus exposure and HLA in healthy donors. The PCR ran on 60 Vbeta and 13 Jbeta primers. Only in-frame clones appear in the TCRdb table, and some are missing; sequencing was by immunoSEQ multiplex PCR. The sample lists roughly 69,000 clones, approximately 73% occurring once. Sequencing was carried out using PBMCs. The receptors here all came from a man aged 50-60 years in good health and CMV-seronegative.

V usage is TRBV6-1 and J usage is TRBJ1-5, with 9 nucleotides matching TRBD1. Germline CDR1 reads MNHNS; CDR2 reads SASEGT. This CDR3 spans 14 amino acids. V gave up 6 bases and J gave up 5 bases; unmatched junction bases: 5. CDR3 DNA: TGTGCCAGCAGGGGGGACAGGGTGGATCAGCCCCAGCATTTT. Its protein product is CASRGDRVDQPQHF.

This clone appeared a single time. Different DNA sequences within this sample yield the same CDR3. The chain uses TRBV9 and TRBJ2-7, with a possible D match to TRBD1 (5 bases). CDR1 and CDR2 from the germline V gene are SGDLS and YYNGEE. V was pared by 3 bases and J by 3 bases, with 7 bases between. The CDR3 runs 12 residues. The CDR3 nucleotides are TGTGCCAGCAGCGAAACAGGCTACGAGCAGTACTTC. Its protein is CASSETGYEQYF.

The chain employs TRBV7-6 and TRBJ2-7; TRBD1 agrees at 10 bases. The CDR3 extends over 15 amino acids. In germline, CDR1 is SGHVS, CDR2 FNYEAQ. The V and J ends lost 2 bases and 2 bases, in that order; junction bases with no gene match: 3. The CDR3 bases are TGTGCCAGCAGCTTAAGGGGACAGGGGACCTACGAGCAGTACTTC. Protein: CASSLRGQGTYEQYF.

The V gene is TRBV5-4, the J gene TRBJ2-3; D is ambiguous. CDR3 length equals 13 residues. Germline CDR1 is SGHNT and CDR2 is YYREEE (reference sequence). V lost 0 bases, J lost 6 bases, and 8 bases lay in between. The DNA for the CDR3 is TGTGCCAGCAGCTTGGCCCCGGTCGATACGCAGTATTTT. It codes for CASSLAPVDTQYF.

The chain uses TRBV20-1 and TRBJ2-5; D is ambiguous. Trimming removed 4 bases at V and 5 bases at J, with 5 bases between. Germline V CDR1 and CDR2: DFQATT, SNEGSKA (reference sequence). CDR3 size: 10 residues. The CDR3 nucleotides are TGCAGTGCTAACAGCGAGACCCAGTACTTC. The encoded protein is CSANSETQYF.

The V and J genes are TRBV13 and TRBJ2-7; possible D gene TRBD2, 6 bases. CDR3 length: 15 amino acids. Trimming stripped 5 bases from V and 3 bases from J, with 17 bases between. The germline V gene has CDR1 PRHDT and CDR2 FYEKMQ (reference sequence). The CDR3 DNA follows: TGTGCCAGCAGCCCACTCTCCGGGACTGACTACGAGCAGTACTTC. It specifies CASSPLSGTDYEQYF.

The rearrangement joins TRBV6-5 to TRBJ1-4; D call uncertain. Trimming took 0 bases from V and 3 from J, leaving 11 bases between them. Per the germline V gene, CDR1 is MNHEY and CDR2 is SVGAGI. The length of the CDR3 is 16 residues. This chain's CDR3 is CASSYSRGASNEKLFF. CDR3 DNA: TGTGCCAGCAGTTACTCGAGAGGTGCGTCTAATGAAAAACTGTTTTTT.

The V gene is TRBV6-4, the J gene TRBJ2-7, with TRBD1 as a possible D gene (7 bases). Trimming removed 2 bases at V and 2 bases at J, with 13 bases between. Per the germline V gene, CDR1 is MRHNA and CDR2 is SNTAGT. The length of the CDR3 is 15 residues. The DNA for the CDR3 is TGTGCCAGCAGTGACCACAGGGGACTCCCCTACGAGCAGTACTTC. This sequence encodes CASSDHRGLPYEQYF.

The chain links TRBV7-9 to TRBJ2-7, with a possible D match to TRBD2 (5 bases). The CDR3 length is 13 residues. Germline values: CDR1 SEHNR, CDR2 FQNEAQ (reference sequence). The V end lost 5 bases, the J end lost 6 bases, and 14 bases lay between the germline ends. For the CDR3, the DNA is TGTGCCAGCAGCCTTGGTAGCGCCCGCGAGCAGTACTTC. It is translated as CASSLGSAREQYF.

The chain couples TRBV27 to TRBJ1-3; D is uncertain. V shed 5 bases and J shed 2 bases, with 10 bases lying between them. The germline CDR1 and CDR2 sequences are MNHEY and SMNVEV (reference sequence). The CDR3 spans 14 residues. Here the CDR3 DNA reads TGTGCCAGCAGTGAAACAGTGCCTGGAAACACCATATATTTT. Protein sequence: CASSETVPGNTIYF.

This clone has more than one count but fewer than ten. The V call is TRBV6-1, the J call TRBJ1-4, with TRBD1 matching 7 bases. Germline loops: CDR1 MNHNS, CDR2 SASEGT. The V and J ends lost 6 bases and 7 bases, in that order; junction bases with no gene match: 8. The CDR3 extends over 14 amino acids. CDR3: CASRIDRVIEKLFF. CDR3 DNA sequence: TGTGCCAGCAGAATCGACAGGGTGATTGAAAAACTGTTTTTT.

CDR3 coding DNA: TGTGCCAGCACCCGTCAGGGGAGGGAATACACCTTC. Its translation: CASTRQGREYTF. The chain has TRBV6-5 and TRBJ1-2; perhaps TRBD1 as D (6 bases). Germline V lookup: CDR1 MNHEY, CDR2 SVGAGI. This CDR3 has 12 residues. Trimming pared 7 bases from V and 11 bases from J, leaving 17 bases between.

The chain uses TRBV7-2 and TRBJ2-3; tentatively, D is TRBD2 (6 bases). Germline V gene data show CDR1 as SGHTA and CDR2 as FQGNSA. The CDR3 is 15 amino acids. The V end was cut by 3 bases, the J end by 0 bases, with 10 bases between. The CDR3 loop is CASSFSGESTDTQYF. The CDR3 region has the DNA TGTGCCAGCAGCTTTAGCGGAGAGAGCACAGATACGCAGTATTTT.

This clone appeared a single time. One end of the junction does not line up with germline, which may come from a read error. The rearrangement joins TRBV2 to TRBJ1-5; 8 bases align to TRBD1. The CDR3 loop spans 13 amino acids. Looked up from germline, CDR1 is SNHLY and CDR2 is FYNNEI. The CDR3 bases are TGTGCCAACAGTGCAGGGGGCAACCAGCCCCAGCATTTT. Translation: CANSAGGNQPQHF.

The chain's CDR3 is CASSPRTGDRSPLHF. CDR3 sequence (DNA): TGTGCCAGCAGCCCGCGGACAGGGGACAGGTCACCCCTCCACTTT. The chain uses TRBV9 and TRBJ1-6; 9 nucleotides match TRBD1. V lost 4 bases to trimming and J lost 10 bases; unmatched junction nucleotides: 9. The CDR3 has 15 residues. Per germline, CDR1 SGDLS and CDR2 YYNGEE.

In this sample, this clone turned up once. This chain links TRBV7-2 with TRBJ1-5; 7 bases map to TRBD1. CDR1 and CDR2 from the germline V gene are SGHTA and FQGNSA. The CDR3 contains 14 residues. Germline trimming cut 5 bases from V and 6 bases from J; bases unmatched to any gene: 7. CDR3 amino acids: CASSRDRVSQPQHF. The CDR3, as DNA: TGTGCCAGCAGCCGCGACAGGGTGAGTCAGCCCCAGCATTTT.

The gene calls are TRBV27 and TRBJ2-7, with TRBD1 matching over 7 bases. The CDR3 covers 16 residues. Trimming cost V 2 bases and J 2 bases; bases outside gene matches: 9. CDR1 MNHEY and CDR2 SMNVEV come from the germline V gene (reference sequence). The CDR3 region is CASSLRQGVYPYEQYF. DNA of the CDR3: TGTGCCAGCAGTTTAAGGCAGGGGGTCTACCCCTACGAGCAGTACTTC.

This clone has more than one count but fewer than ten. The same CDR3 arises from other DNA sequences in this sample as well. This CDR3 reads CASSASGNQPQHF. The CDR3 nucleotides read TGTGCCAGCAGTGCATCAGGGAATCAGCCCCAGCATTTT. The chain carries TRBV25-1 and TRBJ1-5; D is perhaps TRBD1 (5 bases). Germline V CDR1 and CDR2: MGHDK, SYGVNS. The CDR3 covers 13 residues. Trimming left V 4 bases short and J 4 bases short, with 8 bases between.

J is TRBJ1-2 and V is TRBV27, with TRBD1 identical over 9 bases. The ends lost 5 bases at V and 2 bases at J; junction bases unmatched: 3. The germline V gene has CDR1 MNHEY and CDR2 SMNVEV (reference sequence). This CDR3 has 14 amino acids. This chain's CDR3 is CASSRQGGNYGYTF. CDR3 coding DNA: TGTGCCAGCAGTCGACAGGGGGGGAACTATGGCTACACCTTC.

The sample holds a few counts of this clone. The CDR3 sequence is CASSSRVSQPQHF. CDR3 DNA: TGTGCCAGCAGTTCCAGGGTTTCTCAGCCCCAGCATTTT. The chain has TRBV27 and TRBJ1-5; D possibly corresponds to TRBD1 (5 bases). Germline V gene data show CDR1 as MNHEY and CDR2 as SMNVEV (reference sequence). Trimming took 4 bases from V and 6 from J, leaving 10 bases between them. CDR3 length: 13 residues.

The V call is TRBV6-5, the J call TRBJ1-2; possibly TRBD1 for D (6 bases). CDR1 and CDR2 (germline): MNHEY, SVGAGI. Trimming shortened V by 5 bases and J by 4 bases, and 11 bases separated the two germline ends. The CDR3 loop spans 13 amino acids. The CDR3 spells CASSPWTAYGYTF. DNA of the CDR3: TGTGCCAGCAGTCCCTGGACAGCCTATGGCTACACCTTC.

This clone was observed a handful of times. V gene TRBV6-1 combines with J gene TRBJ2-1, with D perhaps TRBD1 (6 bases). CDR1 and CDR2 from the germline V gene are MNHNS and SASEGT. This CDR3 region has 13 residues. The V and J ends lost 7 bases and 6 bases respectively, with 13 bases between them. The CDR3 loop reads CASITGFSNEQFF. The CDR3 DNA sequence: TGTGCCAGCATAACAGGGTTTTCCAATGAGCAGTTCTTC.

The chain employs TRBV6-1 and TRBJ2-3; D is perhaps TRBD2 (6 bases). Trimming removed 6 bases from V and 5 bases from J, with 15 bases in between. Per the germline V gene, CDR1 is MNHNS and CDR2 is SASEGT. The CDR3 runs to 14 residues. As DNA, the CDR3 is TGTGCCAGCAGCCTTGGGGGGTGGGGAGATACGCAGTATTTT. As protein: CASSLGGWGDTQYF.

The chain has TRBV9 and TRBJ2-2, with TRBD2 matching 11 bases. Germline CDR1 reads SGDLS; CDR2 reads YYNGEE. V gave up 4 bases and J gave up 0 bases; unmatched junction bases: 5. CDR3 length equals 17 residues. The CDR3 DNA follows: TGTGCCAGCAGCCCCAGACTAGCGGGGCCGAACACCGGGGAGCTGTTTTTT. Residues: CASSPRLAGPNTGELFF. The variable domain in full, with the rest retrieved from reference TRBV9 and TRBJ2-2, is DSGVTQTPKHLITATGQRVTLRCSPRSGDLSVYWYQQSLDQGLQFLIQYYNGEERAKGNILERFSAQQFPDLHSELNLSSLELGDSALYFCASSPRLAGPNTGELFFGEGSRLTVL.

The V gene is TRBV5-8, the J gene TRBJ1-1; 7 bases match TRBD1. CDR3 length equals 14 residues. Germline V lookup: CDR1 SGHTS, CDR2 YDEGEE. V gave up 2 bases and J gave up 5 bases; unmatched junction bases: 6. The CDR3 reads CASSFRQGGTEAFF. DNA of the CDR3: TGTGCCAGCAGCTTCCGACAGGGTGGGACTGAAGCTTTCTTT.

This chain joins TRBV10-1 and TRBJ2-5; TRBD1 aligns across 7 bases. CDR1 and CDR2 (germline): WNHNN, SYGVQD (reference sequence). After removal of 3 bases from V and 5 bases from J, the junction contained 3 bases not matched to a gene. The CDR3 length is 13 residues. For the CDR3, the DNA is TGCGCCAGCAGTGACACAGGGGTGGAGACCCAGTACTTC. Its translation is CASSDTGVETQYF.

The chain couples TRBV19 to TRBJ2-1; tentative D call: TRBD1 (5 bases). V lost 6 bases, J lost 3 bases, and 15 bases lay in between. CDR1 is LNHDA and CDR2 is SQIVND in the germline V gene (reference sequence). This CDR3 region has 15 residues. CDR3 DNA sequence: TGTGCCAGTAGCAAAGACAGTCCTCTCTACAATGAGCAGTTCTTC. As protein: CASSKDSPLYNEQFF.

This clone showed up just a few times. The gene calls are TRBV6-5 and TRBJ2-7; 9 nucleotides line up with TRBD1. V gave up 5 bases and J gave up 2 bases; unmatched junction bases: 7. The CDR3 spans 15 residues. Germline V gene data show CDR1 as MNHEY and CDR2 as SVGAGI. The CDR3 DNA reads as TGTGCCAGCAGTACTACCGGGACAGGGACCTACGAGCAGTACTTC. Translation: CASSTTGTGTYEQYF.

Remarks on this clone: Relative to the germline gene, one junction end is altered; a read error may explain this. The genes are TRBV7-9 and TRBJ2-7; possibly TRBD2 for D (6 bases). Looked up from germline, CDR1 is SEHNR and CDR2 is FQNEAQ (reference sequence). CDR3 length equals 18 residues. The CDR3, as DNA: TGTTCCAGCAGCCTCCGTTTAGGGACTGGGAGAACTCCCTACGAGCAGTACTTC. This translates into CSSSLRLGTGRTPYEQYF. Full variable domain (outside the CDR3, taken from reference TRBV7-9 and TRBJ2-7): DTGVSQNPRHKITKRGQNVTFRCDPISEHNRLYWYRQTLGQGPEFLTYFQNEAQLEKSRLLSDRFSAERPKGSFSTLEIQRTEQGDSAMYLCSSSLRLGTGRTPYEQYFGPGTRLTVT.

The chain links TRBV6-5 to TRBJ1-3; D is uncertain. Germline V gene data show CDR1 as MNHEY and CDR2 as SVGAGI. Trimming took off 2 bases at V and 2 bases at J, with 10 bases between the two ends. CDR3 length: 15 residues. The CDR3 reads CASSYRGEPGNTIYF. DNA for the CDR3: TGTGCCAGCAGTTACCGGGGAGAGCCTGGAAACACCATATATTTT.